These T cell receptor beta chains were read from a single sample in a study of blood T cells in healthy people across ages. TCRdb passed the 5' RACE reads through MiXCR, listing each CDR3 protein once. The data hold around 500,000 distinct CDR3 sequences, with around half observed a single time. The source material was blood. These TCRs come from a man older than 75 in good health. The CDR3 runs from the conserved cysteine through the conserved F or W. Each record gives: J gene, D gene, V gene, CDR3 length, clone size, CDR3 protein, CDR3 DNA. A D gene is named only where the DNA matches it firmly. Clone size, where shown, is once, few, many, or a class for clones that have expanded.

TRBJ2-3,.,TRBV2,15,.,CASSGSPGLGDTQYF,TGTGCCAGCAGTGGATCACCAGGGCTGGGAGATACGCAGTATTTT
TRBJ2-5,TRBD2,TRBV6-1,15,few,CASSEVGLVQETQYF,TGTGCCAGCAGTGAAGTAGGACTAGTGCAAGAGACCCAGTACTTC
TRBJ2-7,TRBD1,TRBV14,13,few,CASSPRGMYEQYF,TGTGCCAGCAGCCCCAGGGGGATGTACGAGCAGTACTTC
TRBJ2-3,TRBD2,TRBV7-9,15,once,CASSRGTSVTDAQYF,TGTGCCAGCAGCCGAGGGACTAGCGTGACAGATGCGCAGTATTTT
TRBJ2-1,.,TRBV4-1,13,few,CASSQGPGDEQFF,TGCGCCAGCAGCCAAGGGCCAGGGGATGAGCAGTTCTTC
TRBJ1-1,.,TRBV10-3,13,few,CAIRRTVNTEAFF,TGTGCCATCAGGCGGACAGTGAACACTGAAGCTTTCTTT
TRBJ2-1,.,TRBV7-9,13,many,CASSFRSGDEQFF,TGTGCCAGCAGCTTCCGTTCAGGGGATGAGCAGTTCTTC
TRBJ2-3,.,TRBV7-9,15,many,CASSLIDGSTDTQYF,TGTGCCAGCAGCTTAATAGACGGAAGCACAGATACGCAGTATTTT
TRBJ2-1,TRBD2,TRBV5-1,17,.,CASSLGLAGGIYNEQFF,TGCGCCAGCAGCTTGGGACTAGCGGGGGGGATCTACAATGAGCAGTTCTTC
TRBJ2-5,.,TRBV20-1,13,.,CSARDPGKETQYF,TGCAGTGCTAGAGACCCAGGGAAAGAGACCCAGTACTTC
TRBJ1-2,TRBD1,TRBV10-3,13,.,CAISGQGLYGYTF,TGTGCCATCAGTGGACAGGGACTCTATGGCTACACCTTC
TRBJ2-7,TRBD2,TRBV7-9,13,.,CASSISGSYEQYF,TGTGCCAGCAGCATTAGCGGGTCCTACGAGCAGTACTTC
TRBJ2-7,.,TRBV5-5,13,few,CASSLTETYEQYF,TGTGCCAGCAGCTTGACAGAAACCTACGAGCAGTACTTC
TRBJ2-3,TRBD2,TRBV18,17,.,CASSPPGTSGSADTQYF,TGTGCCAGCTCACCACCGGGGACTAGCGGGAGTGCAGATACGCAGTATTTT
TRBJ2-5,TRBD2,TRBV9,16,.,CASSGDPGLAVREQYF,TGTGCCAGCAGCGGGGATCCGGGACTAGCGGTGCGGGAGCAGTACTTC
TRBJ2-2,.,TRBV6-5,14,.,CASSYDPGAGELFF,TGTGCCAGCAGTTACGATCCGGGGGCCGGGGAGCTGTTTTTT
TRBJ2-5,.,TRBV15,13,few,CATSRTSQETQYF,TGTGCCACCAGCAGGACTAGTCAAGAGACCCAGTACTTC
TRBJ2-7,TRBD2,TRBV10-3,15,.,CAISEGKREVREQYF,TGTGCCATCAGTGAGGGAAAGCGGGAGGTGAGGGAGCAGTACTTC